The source of this T cell receptor (beta chain) is a study of CD8+CD57+ T cells in acquired aplastic anemia. Study-level points and caveats: About 29 sequences, all CD8+ CDR3, were shared between patients and controls.

Genomic DNA, serving as template, underwent TCR beta VDJ and CDR3 profiling. Each CDR3 protein is one row after TCRdb ran MiXCR on the reads. The sample carries some 130,000 distinct CDR3 sequences, 48% recorded once. This clonotype was seen more than once but under ten times. Its antigen is unknown. Source material: sorted CD4+, CD8+, or CD8+CD57+ T cells (not recorded which) from PBMCs. The clonotype comes from a human donor in good health, serving as a control.

In DNA form, the CDR3 reads TGTGCCAGCAGGTCGGGGCCGGGAATCGAGCAGTACTTC. Its protein is CASRSGPGIEQYF. The chain couples TRBV6-1 to TRBJ2-7, with D possibly called TRBD1 or TRBD2 (5 bases each). The CDR3 spans 13 residues. The V gene lost 6 bases and the J gene lost 6 bases, with 15 bases spanning the gap. The germline CDR1 and CDR2 sequences are MNHNS and SASEGT.